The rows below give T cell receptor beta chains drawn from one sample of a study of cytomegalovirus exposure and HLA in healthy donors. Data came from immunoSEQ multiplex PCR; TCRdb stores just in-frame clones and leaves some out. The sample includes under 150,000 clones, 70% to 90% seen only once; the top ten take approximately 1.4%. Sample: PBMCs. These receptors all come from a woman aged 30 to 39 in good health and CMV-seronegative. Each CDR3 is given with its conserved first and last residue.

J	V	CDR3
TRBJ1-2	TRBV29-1	CSVVRGFGDGYTF
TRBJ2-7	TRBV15	CATSRGGEQGAPRSYEQYF
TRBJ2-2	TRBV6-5	CASRWDRDTGELFF
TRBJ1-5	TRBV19	CASSGTGAGDQPQHF
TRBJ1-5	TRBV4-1	CASSQEGRGGNQPQHF
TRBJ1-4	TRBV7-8	CASSLTPGTVTNEKLFF
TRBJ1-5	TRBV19	CASHRETNQPQHF
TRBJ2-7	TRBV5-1	CASSATTSYEQYF
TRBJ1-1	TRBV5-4	CASSFRQGGNTEAFF
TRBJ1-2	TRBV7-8	CASSRAPGTGGGYTF
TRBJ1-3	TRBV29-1	CSAGQMGNTIYF
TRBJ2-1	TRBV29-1	CSVEERGGYGEQFF
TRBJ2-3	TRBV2	CASSRGAIADTQYF
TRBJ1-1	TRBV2	CATGTEYTEAFF
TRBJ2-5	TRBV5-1	CASSLAAGGETQYF
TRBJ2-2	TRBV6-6	CASSRAGVNTGELFF
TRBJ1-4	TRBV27	CASSFQGAIGPNEKLFF
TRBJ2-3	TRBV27	CASSFMDTQYF
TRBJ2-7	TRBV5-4	CASSLGLAGDYEQYF
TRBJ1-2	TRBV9	CASSPGVTTGGYTF
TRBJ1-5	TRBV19	CASSPRDSSNQPQHF
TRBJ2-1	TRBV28	CASSPAGTGFNEQFF
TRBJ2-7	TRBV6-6	CASSYKADHGEQYF
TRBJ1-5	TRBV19	CASSMRENQPQHF
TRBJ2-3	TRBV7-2	CASSLRTGGADTQYF
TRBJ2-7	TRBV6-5	CASRETGKNYEQYF
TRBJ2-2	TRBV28	CASSARGASENTGELFF
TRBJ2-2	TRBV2	CASSDQVSGELFF
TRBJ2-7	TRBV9	CASSATGSANEQYF
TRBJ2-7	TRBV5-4	CASSQRQPYEQYF
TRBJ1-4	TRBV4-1	CASSQVRGEKLFF
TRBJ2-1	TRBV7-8	CASSPRLTGAYNEQFF
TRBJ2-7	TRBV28	CASSGTDSYEQYF
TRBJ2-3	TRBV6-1	CASSEALRRDTQYF
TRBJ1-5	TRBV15	CATSRGGTGETAQHF
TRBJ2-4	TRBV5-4	CASSSQGVSKNIQYF
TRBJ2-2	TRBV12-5	CASGDRGSGELFF